These 14 T cell receptor beta chains originate from one sample sequenced in a study of T cell clonality in common variable immunodeficiency (dated by TCRdb to between 2014 and 2016). The library came from the immunoSEQ multiplex PCR assay. TCRdb provides this immuneACCESS table in a form limited to in-frame rearrangements. Some clones are lacking; in checked studies, under half of them reflect an unresolved V gene, and why the rest are absent is not known. In this sample the table shows about 16,000 clones, and no singletons are among them. The leading ten clones occupy roughly 15% of the sample. Results the study describes overall, beyond this receptor: Fewer deletions and N-nucleotide insertions were reportedly observed in CVID TCRbeta sequences, and highly modified clones with 13 or more V deletions were reportedly absent from CVID TCRbeta sequences.

For these receptors, no antigen is known. Source material: peripheral blood mononuclear cells. These receptors came from a human donor with common variable immunodeficiency.

With regard to this clone: The read terminates 3 residues ahead of where the CDR3 ends, so the germline J gene completes it. The chain joins TRBV6-2 or TRBV6-3 to TRBJ1-5; D not resolved. Germline V gives CDR1 MNHEY, CDR2 SVGEGT. The CDR3 runs to 13 residues. Deletions cut 6 bases from V and 6 bases from J, with 12 bases between. CDR3 amino acids: CASSYDFFQPQHF. The sequenced CDR3 bases are TGTGCCAGCAGCTATGATTTCTTTCAGCCC.

A word on this clone: The CDR3 extends 3 residues past the end of the read, so its final part is completed from the germline J gene. The J gene is TRBJ2-2, the V gene TRBV2, with TRBD1 identical over 7 bases. V shed 2 bases and J 4 bases; nucleotides not matched to a gene: 4. The CDR3 loop spans 15 amino acids. CDR1 and CDR2 (germline): SNHLY, FYNNEI. The sequenced CDR3 bases are TGTGCCAGCAGTGAAAGACAGGGTCGCACCGGGGAG. Translating it yields CASSERQGRTGE. The full-length CDR3 reads as CASSERQGRTGELFF.

This clone was detected a few times. The read falls 3 residues short of the CDR3 end, and the missing part is taken from the germline J gene. This rearrangement joins TRBV20-1 to TRBJ2-5, with 10 positions matching TRBD2. The trim removed 4 bases at V and 5 bases at J, leaving 10 bases unmatched. CDR1 is DFQATT, CDR2 SNEGSKA, per germline (reference sequence). The CDR3 extends over 15 amino acids. Incomplete CDR3 DNA: TGCAGTGCTACGATAGCGGGGGGAAAGAGGGAGACC. This encodes CSATIAGGKRET. The complete CDR3 reads CSATIAGGKRETQYF.

This clone was seen more than once but under ten times. With the read ending 3 residues before the CDR3 end, the germline J gene is used to fill in that end. This chain connects TRBV18 to TRBJ1-2; 10 bases are a match to TRBD1. The CDR3 is 16 residues long. Germline V CDR1 and CDR2: KGHSH, LQKENI. The J segment lost 6 bases and the V segment lost 3 bases, leaving 10 bases of the junction unmatched. This chain's CDR3 is CASSPSPGQGKHGYTF. The DNA read from the CDR3 is TGTGCCAGCTCACCCTCTCCGGGACAGGGGAAACATGGC.

This clone was recorded at least ten times. The CDR3 end is not reached by the read, which stops 3 residues before it; the germline J gene fills it in. The chain couples TRBV7-2 to TRBJ2-1; no clear D. V was trimmed by 4 bases and J by 6 bases, leaving 10 bases between them. The length of the CDR3 is 13 residues. Per germline, CDR1 SGHTA and CDR2 FQGNSA. Partial CDR3 DNA: TGTGCCAGCAGCTCATATACAGCCAATGAG. Amino acid sequence: CASSSYTANE. The whole CDR3 reads CASSSYTANEQFF.

This clone was detected many times. The missing CDR3 end, 3 residues past where the read stops, is filled in from the germline J gene. The chain uses TRBV18 and TRBJ1-2; TRBD1 is a possible D gene (6 bases). V lost 3 bases, J lost 4 bases, and 15 bases lay in between. There are 15 residues in the CDR3. Germline V gives CDR1 KGHSH, CDR2 LQKENI. The CDR3 spells CASSPRTDLGYGYTF. CDR3 DNA (partial): TGTGCCAGCTCACCGCGGACAGACCTAGGCTATGGC.

In this sample, this clone turned up a few times. The CDR3 extends 3 residues past the end of the read, so its final part is completed from the germline J gene. The J gene is TRBJ2-7, the V gene TRBV18; D not certain. Germline CDR1 reads KGHSH; CDR2 reads LQKENI. V lost 3 bases, J lost 0 bases, and 9 bases lay in between. The CDR3 runs to 14 residues. Incomplete CDR3 DNA: TGTGCCAGCTCACCTTTGGCGGACTCCTACGAG. It specifies CASSPLADSYE. The complete CDR3 sequence is CASSPLADSYEQYF.

This clone was seen many times. The read stops 3 residues short of the end of the CDR3; the missing end is completed from the germline J gene. V and J are TRBV19 and TRBJ2-1; D unclear. The length of the CDR3 is 14 residues. Germline values: CDR1 LNHDA, CDR2 SQIVND (reference sequence). V was pared by 3 bases and J by 2 bases, with 8 bases between. The sequenced part of the CDR3 DNA is TGTGCCAGTAGTATGTACGGTACCTACAATGAG. This encodes CASSMYGTYNE. The whole CDR3 protein is CASSMYGTYNEQFF.

About this clone itself: The CDR3 end lies 3 residues beyond the end of the read and is filled in from the germline J gene. This sequence joins TRBV18 and TRBJ2-3, with TRBD2 identical over 13 bases. CDR1 and CDR2 from the germline V gene are KGHSH and LQKENI. Trimming took 2 bases from V and 6 from J; bases not matched to a gene: 5. This CDR3 spans 16 amino acids. The CDR3 region is CASSPAGLAGPDTQYF. The sequenced part of the CDR3 DNA is TGTGCCAGCTCACCAGCGGGACTAGCGGGGCCCGATACG.

Of note for this clone: The CDR3 is cut off 3 residues early in the read; its end comes from the germline J gene. The V and J genes are TRBV2 and TRBJ1-5; 8 bases map to TRBD1. The V segment lost 3 bases and the J segment 3 bases; nucleotides outside the gene matches: 1. The length of the CDR3 is 14 residues. The germline CDR1 and CDR2 sequences are SNHLY and FYNNEI. The CDR3 region is CASSEDRVNQPQHF. The sequenced part of the CDR3 DNA is TGTGCCAGCAGTGAGGACAGGGTCAATCAGCCC.

This clone was detected a few times. With the read ending 3 residues before the CDR3 end, the germline J gene is used to fill in that end. The chain carries TRBV6-2 or TRBV6-3 and TRBJ2-7, with D maybe TRBD1 (6 bases). Germline CDR1 is MNHEY and CDR2 is SVGEGT. V lost 2 bases, J lost 6 bases, and 14 bases lay in between. This CDR3 region has 14 residues. CDR3 residues: CASSYQGRAAEQYF. CDR3 bases read: TGTGCCAGCAGTTACCAGGGGCGGGCCGCCGAG.

This clone showed up just a few times. The CDR3 goes on 3 residues after the read ends, and that part is filled in from the germline J gene. The chain joins TRBV5-1 to TRBJ2-1; 8 nucleotides agree with TRBD1. Germline assignment: CDR1 SGHRS and CDR2 YFSETQ. This CDR3 is 17 amino acids long. The V segment lost 2 bases and the J segment 7 bases; nucleotides outside the gene matches: 14. The CDR3 DNA, read in part, is TGCGCCAGCAGCTTCCTGCTAACAGGGGGTCCCCTTAATGAG. It yields the protein CASSFLLTGGPLNE. The complete CDR3 reads CASSFLLTGGPLNEQFF.

In its sample, this clone was seen many times. The observed sequence ends 3 residues before the CDR3 terminus, with the missing tail filled in from the germline J gene. The chain combines TRBV18 with TRBJ2-1; 12 bases agree with TRBD2. V gave up 2 bases and J gave up 0 bases; unmatched junction bases: 5. This CDR3 contains 18 residues. CDR1 and CDR2 from the germline V gene are KGHSH and LQKENI. The sequenced part of the CDR3 DNA is TGTGCCAGCTCACCAGGCCTAGCGGGGGGGAGCTCCTACAATGAG. Its protein product is CASSPGLAGGSSYNE. The CDR3 in its entirety is CASSPGLAGGSSYNEQFF.

This clone came up a few times. The missing CDR3 end, 3 residues past where the read stops, is filled in from the germline J gene. This chain connects TRBV18 to TRBJ1-2; TRBD1 matches at 10 bases. In germline, CDR1 is KGHSH, CDR2 LQKENI. The CDR3 runs to 15 residues. The part of the CDR3 DNA that was read is TGTGCCAGCTCGGTGGGGACGACAGGGGGCTACGAC. Protein product: CASSVGTTGGYD. The entire CDR3 is CASSVGTTGGYDYTF.